Below, one TCR beta chain is given with its context. This record comes from a study of blood T cell repertoires in COVID-19. Study as a whole: Some COVID-19 samples were acute and others convalescent; all came from the United States, Italy and Spain. Sources were T cells, B-cell-depleted T cells, or PBMCs; the material itself was cDNA or gDNA.

Between the trimmed V and J ends, which lost 1 base and 4 bases, there was a span of 14 bases. Per the germline V gene, CDR1 is SGHAT and CDR2 is FQNNGV. This CDR3 spans 15 amino acids. In the source study's methods: Amplified reference gene primers provided the basis for estimating nucleated cell counts. The method was immunoSEQ multiplex PCR; TCRdb's version includes in-frame clones alone and lacks a portion of them. V and J calls and clone size are those listed in that table; D and trimming were worked out from the DNA. Among some 85,000 clones listed, 80% were seen once. This sequence joins TRBV11-2 and TRBJ2-7; D perhaps matches TRBD2 (5 bases). The sequence was collected from a woman aged 80 or over with acute or convalescent COVID-19. The specimen was peripheral blood. As DNA, the CDR3 is TGTGCCAGCAGCTTAGGGAAAGGAGGCGGGTACGAGCAGTACTTC. Protein product: CASSLGKGGGYEQYF.